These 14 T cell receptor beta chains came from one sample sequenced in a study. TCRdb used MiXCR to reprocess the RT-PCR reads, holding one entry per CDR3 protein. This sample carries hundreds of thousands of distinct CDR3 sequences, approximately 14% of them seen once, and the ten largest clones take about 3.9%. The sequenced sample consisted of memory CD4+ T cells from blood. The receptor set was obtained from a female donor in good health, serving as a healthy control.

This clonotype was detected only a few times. The CDR3 loop reads CASSSSSGSPTGGELFF. Written as DNA, the CDR3 is TGTGCCAGCAGCTCTTCTAGCGGGAGTCCGACAGGCGGGGAGCTGTTTTTT. This chain uses TRBV7-6 with TRBJ2-2, with 10 bases fitting TRBD2. The CDR3 runs 17 residues. Germline V lookup: CDR1 SGHVS, CDR2 FNYEAQ. Trimming at V came to 4 bases and at J to 7 bases, leaving 12 bases not matched to a gene.

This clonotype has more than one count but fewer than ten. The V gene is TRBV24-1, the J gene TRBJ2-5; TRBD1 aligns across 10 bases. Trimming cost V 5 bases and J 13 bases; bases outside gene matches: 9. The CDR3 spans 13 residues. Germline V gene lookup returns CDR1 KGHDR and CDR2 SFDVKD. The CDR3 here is CATSGDRGHGLYF. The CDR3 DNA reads TGTGCCACCAGTGGAGACAGGGGGCACGGGCTGTACTTC.

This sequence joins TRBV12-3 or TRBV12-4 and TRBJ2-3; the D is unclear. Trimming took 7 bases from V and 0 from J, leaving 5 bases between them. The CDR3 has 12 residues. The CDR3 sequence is CASKTSTDTQYF. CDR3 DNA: TGTGCCAGCAAAACTAGCACAGATACGCAGTATTTT.

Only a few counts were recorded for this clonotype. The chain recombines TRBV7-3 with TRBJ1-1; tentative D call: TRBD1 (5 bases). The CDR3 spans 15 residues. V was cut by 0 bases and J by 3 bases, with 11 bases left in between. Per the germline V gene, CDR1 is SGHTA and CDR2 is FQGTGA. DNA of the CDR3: TGTGCCAGCAGCTTAACGTACCAGGGCCACACTGAAGCTTTCTTT. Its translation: CASSLTYQGHTEAFF.

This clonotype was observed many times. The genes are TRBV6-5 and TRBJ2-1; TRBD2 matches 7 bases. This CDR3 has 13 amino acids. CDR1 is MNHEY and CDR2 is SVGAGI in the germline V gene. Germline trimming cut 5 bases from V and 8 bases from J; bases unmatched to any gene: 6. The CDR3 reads CASSQAGIHEQFF. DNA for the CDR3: TGTGCCAGCAGTCAAGCGGGAATCCATGAGCAGTTCTTC.

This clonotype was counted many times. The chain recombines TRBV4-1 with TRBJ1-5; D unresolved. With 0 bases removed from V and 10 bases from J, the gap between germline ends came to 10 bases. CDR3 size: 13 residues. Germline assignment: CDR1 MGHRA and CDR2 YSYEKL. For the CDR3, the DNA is TGCGCCAGCAGCCAAGATCCCCTCCAACCCCAGCATTTT. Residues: CASSQDPLQPQHF.

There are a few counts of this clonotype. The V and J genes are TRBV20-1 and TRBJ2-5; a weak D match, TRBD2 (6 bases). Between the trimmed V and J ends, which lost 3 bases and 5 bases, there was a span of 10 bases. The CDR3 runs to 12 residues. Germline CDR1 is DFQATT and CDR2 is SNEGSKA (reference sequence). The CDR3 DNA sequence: TGCAGTGCTAGGCTAGCGTACGAGACCCAGTACTTC. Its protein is CSARLAYETQYF.

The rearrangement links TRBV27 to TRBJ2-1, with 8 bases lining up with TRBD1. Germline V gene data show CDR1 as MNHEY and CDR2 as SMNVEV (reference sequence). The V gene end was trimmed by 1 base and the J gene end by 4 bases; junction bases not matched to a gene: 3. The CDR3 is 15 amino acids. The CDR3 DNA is TGTGCCAGCAGTTTATTTGACAGGGGTTACAATGAGCAGTTCTTC. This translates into CASSLFDRGYNEQFF.

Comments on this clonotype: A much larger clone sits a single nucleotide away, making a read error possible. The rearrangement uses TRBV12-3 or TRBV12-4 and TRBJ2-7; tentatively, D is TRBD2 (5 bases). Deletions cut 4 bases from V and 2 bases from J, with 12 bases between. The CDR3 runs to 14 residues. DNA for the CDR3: TGTGCCAGCAGTTCCGGGGTGGTTCCCTACGAGCAGTACTTC. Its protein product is CASSSGVVPYEQYF.

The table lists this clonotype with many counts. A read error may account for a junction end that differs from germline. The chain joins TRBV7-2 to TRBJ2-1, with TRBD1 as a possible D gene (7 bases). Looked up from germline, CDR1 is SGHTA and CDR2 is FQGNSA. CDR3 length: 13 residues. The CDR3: CASSGSRTGGVIF. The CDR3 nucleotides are TGTGCCAGCAGCGGATCGAGGACAGGAGGGGTAATCTTC.

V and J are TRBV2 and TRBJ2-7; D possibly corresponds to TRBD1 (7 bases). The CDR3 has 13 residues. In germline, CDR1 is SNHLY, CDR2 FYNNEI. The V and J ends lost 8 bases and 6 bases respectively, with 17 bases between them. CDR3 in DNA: TGTGCCAGCGCGACAGGGATGGGAGGCGAGCAGTACTTC. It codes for CASATGMGGEQYF. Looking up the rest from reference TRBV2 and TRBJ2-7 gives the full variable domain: EPEVTQTPSHQVTQMGQEVILRCVPISNHLYFYWYRQILGQKVEFLVSFYNNEISEKSEIFDDQFSVERPDGSNFTLKIRSTKLEDSAMYFCASATGMGGEQYFGPGTRLTVT.

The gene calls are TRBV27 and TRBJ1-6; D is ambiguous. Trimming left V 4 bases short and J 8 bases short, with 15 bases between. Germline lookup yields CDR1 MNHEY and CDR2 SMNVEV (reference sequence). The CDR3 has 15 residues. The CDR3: CASSSSSRWDSPLHF. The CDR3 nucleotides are TGTGCCAGCAGTTCATCGAGCAGATGGGATTCACCCCTCCACTTT.

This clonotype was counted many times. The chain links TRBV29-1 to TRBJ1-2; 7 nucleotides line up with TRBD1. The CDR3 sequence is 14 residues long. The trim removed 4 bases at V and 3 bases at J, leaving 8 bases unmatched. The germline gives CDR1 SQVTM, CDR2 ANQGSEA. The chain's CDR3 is CSVVPTGTDYGYTF. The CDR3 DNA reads TGCAGCGTTGTCCCCACCGGGACAGACTATGGCTACACCTTC.

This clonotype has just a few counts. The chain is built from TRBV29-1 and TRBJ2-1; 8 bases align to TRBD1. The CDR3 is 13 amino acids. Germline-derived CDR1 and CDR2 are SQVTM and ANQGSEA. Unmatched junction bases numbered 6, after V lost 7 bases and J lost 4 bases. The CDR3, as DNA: TGCAGCGGGGAGACAGGGGCTTACAATGAGCAGTTCTTC. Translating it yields CSGETGAYNEQFF.